This T cell receptor (beta chain) was sequenced during a study of T-cell reconstitution after alpha-beta-depleted transplantation in children listed by TCRdb under 2016. Regarding the study in general: T-cell immune reconstitution after TCRalphabeta/CD19-depleted allogeneic hematopoietic cell transplantation in children was quantitatively tracked in the study by means of TCR repertoire profiling. General conclusions and limits of the study: Apparently early alphabetaT-cell count recovery about two months after transplant reportedly relied on only several hundred rapidly expanded clones derived from non-depleted graft cells. In some patients, the high TCRbeta diversity seen at day 60 was put down to recipient T cells and intrathymic progenitors that had survived conditioning. Hyperexpanded clone frequencies declined over subsequent months; after one year, T-cell counts and TCRbeta diversity were mostly attributed to newly produced T cells.

A distance of 12 bases separates the germline ends of V and J, which lose 3 bases and 7 bases respectively. Reading the germline V gene gives CDR1 SNHLY and CDR2 FYNNEI. Its CDR3 holds 13 amino acids, cysteine through phenylalanine. Only the CDR3 DNA stays, 39 bases, in frame from base 1. About this clonotype itself: This receptor's antigen is unknown. The record has no base qualities; no much larger clone is one base away.

Library preparation used PCR. The sequencer listed for this sample is Illumina HiSeq 2500. TCR library preparation used molecular barcoding, with unique molecular identifiers applied to normalize quantification of the TCRbeta repertoire. TCRdb took the public reads, trimmed them with fastp at Q25, ran MiXCR for clone calling and kept in-frame beta chains. CDR3 protein sequences are deduplicated, and each keeps its most common genes and DNA. In all, the sample holds some 300,000 distinct CDR3 sequences, and 9.5% to 13% of those were seen once. Of the sample, 7.5% falls within the top ten clones. The treatment or condition label, read with the paper, signifies: allogeneic hematopoietic cell transplantation with graft depleted of TCRalphabeta T cells and CD19 B cells. The transplant recipients were children given TCRalphabeta/CD19-depleted allogeneic hematopoietic cell grafts.

This clonotype originated in a boy under two years old with acute myeloid leukemia, due to receive a stem cell transplant. Here the sequenced sample was PBMCs, taken before TCRalphabeta/CD19-depleted stem cell transplant. The sequence is built from TRBV2 and TRBJ2-5; no D segment can be confidently identified. The DNA reads as follows: TGTGCCAGCAGTGATGGTCTTTTTGCGACCCAGTACTTC. This sequence encodes CASSDGLFATQYF.